This entry lists 16 T cell receptor beta chains sequenced from one sample in a study of shared T cell receptors in the human thymus. The protocol was immunoSEQ multiplex PCR, while the TCRdb copy is restricted to in-frame clones and leaves out a portion. The sample has 700,000 or so clones; approximately 85% are singletons. These data are also associated with another study on human thymus T cells.

The sequencing sample was made of thymocytes. The source of these receptors is a girl in the first two years of life with a congenital heart defect.

This chain connects TRBV7-4 to TRBJ2-1; 7 bases are shared with TRBD1. This CDR3 comprises 15 residues. CDR1 SGHVT and CDR2 SQSDAQ come from the germline V gene. Trimming took 6 bases from V and 5 from J; bases not matched to a gene: 10. In DNA form, the CDR3 reads TGTGCCAGCAGGTTAACAGGGGAATCGCACAATGAGCAGTTCTTC. Amino acid sequence: CASRLTGESHNEQFF.

This clone has just one count. This chain joins TRBV28 and TRBJ1-3; the D is unclear. CDR1 and CDR2 (germline): MDHEN, SYDVKM. Trimming took 2 bases from V and 0 from J, leaving 5 bases between them. The CDR3 contains 14 residues. CDR3 DNA sequence: TGTGCCAGCAGTTTAGGAGACTCTGGAAACACCATATATTTT. This translates into CASSLGDSGNTIYF.

In DNA form, the CDR3 reads TGTGCCAGCACCCCAGGACGGGACACCCATTCACCCCTCCACTTT. Translation gives CASTPGRDTHSPLHF. The gene calls are TRBV9 and TRBJ1-6; D is perhaps TRBD1 (6 bases). CDR1 and CDR2 from the germline V gene are SGDLS and YYNGEE. V lost 6 bases and J lost 8, with 18 bases in between. This CDR3 is built from 15 residues.

DNA for the CDR3: TGTGCCAGTAGTAAAGGGACAGGTACTACAGATACGCAGTATTTT. It translates to CASSKGTGTTDTQYF. V gene TRBV19 combines with J gene TRBJ2-3; 8 positions match TRBD1. The CDR3 has 15 residues. CDR1 LNHDA and CDR2 SQIVND come from the germline V gene (reference sequence). V shed 4 bases, J shed 3 bases, and the junction held 6 bases outside the gene matches.

The V and J genes are TRBV5-4 and TRBJ2-3; D gene uncertain. The CDR3 loop spans 13 amino acids. Per germline, CDR1 SGHNT and CDR2 YYREEE (reference sequence). V lost 0 bases and J 4 bases, leaving 6 bases between the germline ends. CDR3 DNA: TGTGCCAGCAGCTTGGGCGGAGCAGATACGCAGTATTTT. Translated: CASSLGGADTQYF.

The chain uses TRBV19 and TRBJ1-5; 7 nucleotides agree with TRBD1. The CDR3 is 18 residues long. V shed 4 bases and J 4 bases; nucleotides not matched to a gene: 16. Looked up from germline, CDR1 is LNHDA and CDR2 is SQIVND (reference sequence). The CDR3: CASSNTPGQTTPNQPQHF. The CDR3 DNA reads as TGTGCCAGTAGTAACACCCCGGGACAGACTACGCCTAATCAGCCCCAGCATTTT.

This clone was detected only once. The chain recombines TRBV4-3 with TRBJ1-6; perhaps TRBD1 as D (6 bases). V dropped 4 bases and J dropped 2 bases, with 6 bases sitting between them. Germline V gives CDR1 LGHNA, CDR2 YSLEER. This CDR3 spans 14 amino acids. The CDR3, as DNA: TGCGCCAGCAGCCGGACAGCCTATAATTCACCCCTCCACTTT. Translation: CASSRTAYNSPLHF.

For this clone: The same CDR3 is also encoded by other DNA sequences in this sample. The gene calls are TRBV7-3 and TRBJ2-3; 8 bases line up with TRBD1. The germline V gene encodes CDR1 SGHTA and CDR2 FQGTGA. The CDR3 has 16 amino acids. V gave up 3 bases and J gave up 0 bases; unmatched junction bases: 5. The chain's CDR3 is CASSLPGQGSTDTQYF. Here the CDR3 DNA reads TGTGCCAGCAGCTTGCCCGGACAGGGCAGCACAGATACGCAGTATTTT. Full variable domain (rest looked up from reference TRBV7-3 and TRBJ2-3): GAGVSQTPSNKVTEKGKYVELRCDPISGHTALYWYRQSLGQGPEFLIYFQGTGAADDSGLPNDRFFAVRPEGSVSTLKIQRTERGDSAVYLCASSLPGQGSTDTQYFGPGTRLTVL.

The chain is built from TRBV14 and TRBJ2-5; tentative D call: TRBD1 (6 bases). Looked up from germline, CDR1 is SGHDN and CDR2 is FVKESK. There are 17 residues in the CDR3. Trimming cost V 1 base and J 3 bases, with 18 bases left between them. The CDR3, as DNA: TGTGCCAGCAGCCAAGGAGGGGGACCCGACAGGAAAGAGACCCAGTACTTC. Translating it yields CASSQGGGPDRKETQYF.

This clone occurred a few times. The chain links TRBV6-1 to TRBJ1-1; possible D gene TRBD1, 5 bases. The ends were cut back, 8 bases at V and 7 bases at J, with 11 bases in the middle. The germline V gene has CDR1 MNHNS and CDR2 SASEGT. The CDR3 sequence is 11 residues long. In nucleotides, the CDR3 is TGTGCCAGCCCCGCCGACAGTGAAGCTTTCTTT. Amino acid sequence: CASPADSEAFF.

In this sample, this clone turned up once. The chain is built from TRBV5-1 and TRBJ1-1; D is undetermined. Looked up from germline, CDR1 is SGHRS and CDR2 is YFSETQ. The V end lost 0 bases, the J end lost 0 bases, and 9 bases lay between the germline ends. This CDR3 comprises 15 residues. CDR3: CASSLALQMNTEAFF. The DNA of the CDR3 is TGCGCCAGCAGCTTGGCTCTCCAGATGAACACTGAAGCTTTCTTT.

The chain couples TRBV19 to TRBJ2-1; D is perhaps TRBD1 (6 bases). Per germline, CDR1 LNHDA and CDR2 SQIVND (reference sequence). Trimming pared 3 bases from V and 6 bases from J, leaving 15 bases between. The CDR3 totals 15 residues. The CDR3 loop is CASSMREGVGNEQFF. The CDR3 bases are TGTGCCAGTAGTATGAGAGAGGGGGTGGGCAATGAGCAGTTCTTC.

V usage is TRBV19 and J usage is TRBJ2-1, with 8 positions matching TRBD1. Germline V lookup: CDR1 LNHDA, CDR2 SQIVND (reference sequence). V gave up 4 bases and J gave up 6 bases; unmatched junction bases: 14. The length of the CDR3 is 17 residues. For the CDR3, the DNA is TGTGCCAGTAGTAGCCGCGGCGCTGGACAGGGCACCAATGAGCAGTTCTTC. It codes for CASSSRGAGQGTNEQFF.

This clone was detected only once. The J gene is TRBJ2-3, the V gene TRBV5-5; TRBD2 matches 13 bases. The CDR3 is made up of 19 amino acids. The V and J ends lost 4 bases and 5 bases, in that order; junction bases with no gene match: 16. The germline CDR1 and CDR2 sequences are SGHKS and YYEKEE (reference sequence). The CDR3 spells CASSHKTSGGPEYQDTQYF. Here the CDR3 DNA reads TGTGCCAGCAGCCATAAGACTAGCGGGGGGCCAGAGTACCAAGATACGCAGTATTTT. The complete variable domain, with remaining parts taken from reference TRBV5-5 and TRBJ2-3, reads DAGVTQSPTHLIKTRGQQVTLRCSPISGHKSVSWYQQVLGQGPQFIFQYYEKEERGRGNFPDRFSARQFPNYSSELNVNALLLGDSALYLCASSHKTSGGPEYQDTQYFGPGTRLTVL.

Concerning this clone: The sample has other DNA sequences that encode this CDR3 too. The V gene is TRBV5-1, the J gene TRBJ1-1; D is ambiguous. V gave up 2 bases and J gave up 4 bases, with 6 bases separating them. The CDR3 loop spans 12 amino acids. Germline-derived CDR1 and CDR2 are SGHRS and YFSETQ. The CDR3 DNA is TGCGCCAGCAGCTTCACGGGCACTGAAGCTTTCTTT. It yields the protein CASSFTGTEAFF.

The chain recombines TRBV6-1 with TRBJ1-2; the D gene is possibly TRBD1 (6 bases). Trimming removed 1 base from V and 7 bases from J, with 7 bases in between. Germline V lookup: CDR1 MNHNS, CDR2 SASEGT. CDR3 length equals 12 residues. CDR3 sequence reads: CASSEDRAGYTF. The DNA of the CDR3 is TGTGCCAGCAGTGAAGACAGGGCTGGCTACACCTTC.